The T cell receptor beta chain described here comes from a study of blood T cell repertoires in COVID-19. Turning to the study itself: Italy, Spain and the United States were the sources of the convalescent and acute COVID-19 samples. PBMCs, B-cell-depleted T cells, or T cells were the source of the cDNA or gDNA that made up the material.

CDR1 is LNHDA, CDR2 SQIVND, per germline (reference sequence). Trimming took 2 bases from V and 8 from J; bases not matched to a gene: 6. The CDR3 is 14 amino acids. Original handling: By means of reference gene primer amplification, nucleated cell counts were estimated. Some clones are missing from TCRdb's copy, which holds only in-frame ones; the method was immunoSEQ multiplex PCR. Clone size and the V and J calls come from that table; the DNA yielded D and trimming. The profile covers about 110,000 clones, with around 81% appearing a single time and about 4.5% taken by the ten largest. The sample taken for sequencing was peripheral blood. This TCR was sampled from a human donor in a cohort sampled during active or convalescent COVID-19. The J gene is TRBJ1-1, the V gene TRBV19; 9 bases are a match to TRBD1. The CDR3 DNA sequence: TGTGCCAGTAGTATAAGACAGGGGGTTTCGGAAGCTTTCTTT. Amino acids: CASSIRQGVSEAFF.